This T cell receptor (beta chain) was retrieved from a study of shared clonotypes between healthy human individuals. The germline V gene encodes CDR1 SGHTA and CDR2 FQGNSA. J gave up 0 bases and V 6 bases, and 4 bases lay outside the gene matches. This CDR3 has 14 residues. Original data processing: Filtering of immunoSEQ junctional sequences could not match full-length read filtering. Profiling relied on immunoSEQ multiplex PCR, and the TCRdb table lists in-frame clones only, not all of them. V, J and clone size were drawn from that table, and D and trimming were deduced from the DNA. The profile shows about 680,000 clones, around 73% of them singletons. Study-level results: Represented diversity, genetic and exposure-history alike, was limited by few donors. Generally, estimated richness proved larger in naive subsets than it did in memory subsets.

Each sample came from a Caucasian adult donor living in Nashville, Tennessee. This clone turned up a few times. Antigen specificity is unknown. The sample consisted of memory CD4+ T cells sorted from blood. Subset meaning: CD45RA-negative fraction. The gene calls are TRBV7-2 and TRBJ2-7, with TRBD1 identical over 8 bases. This TCR came from a woman younger than 45 in good health. The CDR3 sequence: CASRSGGSSYEQYF. DNA for the CDR3: TGTGCCAGCAGATCAGGGGGCAGCTCCTACGAGCAGTACTTC.